This entry lists 10 T cell receptor beta chains sequenced from one sample in a study of blood T cell dynamics during melanoma immunotherapy. Profiled with immunoSEQ multiplex PCR; TCRdb holds only in-frame clones, not every one. The sample has under 7,500 clones, about 88% seen once; the top ten hold 1.5% to 2%. Sample time point: pre-treatment baseline. Material: blood, obtained from a patient treated with checkpoint blockade. The receptors were gathered from a human donor with melanoma.

The chain combines TRBV6-1 with TRBJ2-2; no firm D call. CDR1 MNHNS and CDR2 SASEGT come from the germline V gene. CDR3 size: 14 residues. Trimming removed 5 bases from V and 6 bases from J, with 13 bases in between. CDR3 region: CASSQRPESGELFF. DNA for the CDR3: TGTGCCAGCAGTCAGAGGCCGGAGTCCGGGGAGCTGTTTTTT.

V usage is TRBV11-2 and J usage is TRBJ1-1, with D possibly matching TRBD1 (6 bases). There are 15 residues in the CDR3. Germline-derived CDR1 and CDR2 are SGHAT and FQNNGV. V was pared by 0 bases and J by 5 bases, with 13 bases between. CDR3 residues: CASSLDGGAGTEAFF. In nucleotides, the CDR3 is TGTGCCAGCAGCTTAGACGGGGGCGCGGGTACTGAAGCTTTCTTT. Full variable domain (outside the CDR3, taken from reference TRBV11-2 and TRBJ1-1): EAGVAQSPRYKIIEKRQSVAFWCNPISGHATLYWYQQILGQGPKLLIQFQNNGVVDDSQLPKDRFSAERLKGVDSTLKIQPAKLEDSAVYLCASSLDGGAGTEAFFGQGTRLTVV.

This clone turned up a few times. This chain connects TRBV15 to TRBJ1-2, with D maybe TRBD1 (6 bases). The CDR3 has 13 residues. Germline loops: CDR1 LNHNV, CDR2 YYDKDF (reference sequence). The V and J ends lost 0 bases and 6 bases respectively, with 8 bases between them. In DNA, the CDR3 is TGTGCCACCAGCAGAGAGGAGGGGGATGGCTACACCTTC. Translated, it gives CATSREEGDGYTF.

V is TRBV7-3 and J is TRBJ2-2, with unresolved D. V lost 5 bases, J lost 4 bases, and 8 bases lay in between. The V gene's germline CDR1 is SGHTA and CDR2 FQGTGA. The CDR3 runs to 13 residues. For the CDR3, the DNA is TGTGCCAGCAGCCATCCAGGCACCGGGGAGCTGTTTTTT. Amino acids: CASSHPGTGELFF. Full variable domain (outside the CDR3, taken from reference TRBV7-3 and TRBJ2-2): GAGVSQTPSNKVTEKGKYVELRCDPISGHTALYWYRQSLGQGPEFLIYFQGTGAADDSGLPNDRFFAVRPEGSVSTLKIQRTERGDSAVYLCASSHPGTGELFFGEGSRLTVL.

Written as DNA, the CDR3 is TGTGCCAGCAGCTTCGAGACAGGCCGACCCTACGAGCAGTACTTC. It is translated as CASSFETGRPYEQYF. This chain links TRBV7-2 with TRBJ2-5; maybe TRBD1 (6 bases). The assigned J gene may be wrong: the sequence end matches TRBJ2-7 better. This CDR3 region has 15 residues. Germline lookup yields CDR1 SGHTA and CDR2 FQGNSA.

CDR3 nucleotides: TGTGCCAGCAGCCCCCCTTTCAGGGAAGCTGGAAACACCATATATTTT. Translation gives CASSPPFREAGNTIYF. The chain links TRBV7-9 to TRBJ1-3; a weak D match, TRBD1 (5 bases). Germline CDR1 and CDR2: SEHNR and FQNEAQ (reference sequence). V was shortened by 5 bases and J by 2 bases, with 16 bases between the two germline ends. The CDR3 runs to 16 residues.

This clone was seen only once. The chain links TRBV13 to TRBJ2-7; D remains ambiguous. Germline V gene sequence: CDR1 PRHDT, CDR2 FYEKMQ (reference sequence). Trimming left V 4 bases short and J 6 bases short, with 13 bases between. This CDR3 is 13 amino acids long. In DNA, the CDR3 is TGTGCCAGCAGCTACCGGGTCCCTGGCGAGCAGTACTTC. It codes for CASSYRVPGEQYF.

This sequence joins TRBV9 and TRBJ1-6; 9 bases map to TRBD1. Germline V lookup: CDR1 SGDLS, CDR2 YYNGEE. The CDR3 is made up of 15 amino acids. The V segment lost 0 bases and the J segment 7 bases; nucleotides outside the gene matches: 2. The CDR3 DNA is TGTGCCAGCAGCGTAGGGACAGGGGAAAATTCACCCCTCCACTTT. It encodes CASSVGTGENSPLHF.

The J gene is TRBJ2-2, the V gene TRBV5-1; either TRBD1 or TRBD2 may fit D (5 bases each). V was pared by 6 bases and J by 4 bases, with 16 bases between. CDR1 is SGHRS, CDR2 YFSETQ, per germline. The CDR3 extends over 15 amino acids. In DNA form, the CDR3 reads TGCGCCAGCACCCGGGTAGGGACGGGCACCGGGGAGCTGTTTTTT. It translates to CASTRVGTGTGELFF.

The gene calls are TRBV5-6 and TRBJ1-1; D unresolved. V was clipped by 0 bases and J by 0 bases, with 9 bases between them. This CDR3 region has 15 residues. Germline-derived CDR1 and CDR2 are SGHDT and YYEEEE. CDR3 protein: CASSLVDTVNTEAFF. The CDR3 bases are TGTGCCAGCAGCTTGGTAGATACGGTGAACACTGAAGCTTTCTTT.